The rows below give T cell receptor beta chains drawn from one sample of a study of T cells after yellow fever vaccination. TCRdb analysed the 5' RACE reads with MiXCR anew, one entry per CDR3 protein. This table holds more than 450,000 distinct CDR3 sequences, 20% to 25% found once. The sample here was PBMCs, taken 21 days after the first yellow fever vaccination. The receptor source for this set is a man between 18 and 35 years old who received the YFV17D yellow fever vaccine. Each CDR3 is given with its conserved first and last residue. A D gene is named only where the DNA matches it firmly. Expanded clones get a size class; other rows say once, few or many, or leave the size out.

CDR3: CASSFSQGAPNLNTGELFF
DNA: TGTGCCAGCAGCTTCTCCCAGGGGGCTCCGAACCTGAACACCGGGGAGCTGTTTTTT
J: TRBJ2-2
V: TRBV7-8
D: TRBD1
size: .

CDR3: CASSFWQGEAEAFF
DNA: TGTGCCAGCAGCTTTTGGCAGGGCGAAGCTGAAGCTTTCTTT
J: TRBJ1-1
V: TRBV7-3
D: .
size: few

CDR3: CASNEQGYEQYF
DNA: TGTGCCAGCAACGAACAGGGCTACGAGCAGTACTTC
J: TRBJ2-7
V: TRBV2
D: .
size: .

CDR3: CASSLGIRGSNEQYF
DNA: TGTGCCAGCAGCTTAGGAATCCGCGGGAGCAACGAGCAGTACTTC
J: TRBJ2-7
V: TRBV7-6
D: TRBD2
size: few

CDR3: CASRPGLSTDTQYF
DNA: TGTGCCAGCCGCCCAGGACTTAGCACAGATACGCAGTATTTT
J: TRBJ2-3
V: TRBV7-3
D: .
size: few

CDR3: CARTHSPGTGLTSASTGELFF
DNA: TGTGCCAGAACCCATTCCCCCGGGACAGGGCTGACGAGCGCGAGCACCGGGGAGCTGTTTTTT
J: TRBJ2-2
V: TRBV5-3
D: TRBD1
size: .

CDR3: CASSQVNTGELFF
DNA: TGTGCCAGCAGCCAAGTAAACACCGGGGAGCTGTTTTTT
J: TRBJ2-2
V: TRBV3-1
D: .
size: few

CDR3: CSANPGRRDTQYF
DNA: TGCAGTGCGAATCCAGGGCGTAGAGATACGCAGTATTTT
J: TRBJ2-3
V: TRBV20-1
D: .
size: few

CDR3: CSVDRAGWGANTEAFF
DNA: TGCAGCGTTGACAGAGCCGGGTGGGGGGCGAACACTGAAGCTTTCTTT
J: TRBJ1-1
V: TRBV29-1
D: .
size: .

CDR3: CASSPRVRETQYF
DNA: TGTGCCAGCAGCCCCCGGGTAAGGGAGACCCAGTACTTC
J: TRBJ2-5
V: TRBV7-2
D: .
size: few

CDR3: CASSQDWRGLTETQYF
DNA: TGCGCCAGCAGCCAAGATTGGCGGGGTTTGACAGAGACCCAGTACTTC
J: TRBJ2-5
V: TRBV4-3
D: .
size: few

CDR3: CASSYRDGGNTEAFF
DNA: TGTGCCAGCAGCTACCGGGACGGAGGGAACACTGAAGCTTTCTTT
J: TRBJ1-1
V: TRBV5-6
D: .
size: .

CDR3: CASGGSHNYGYTF
DNA: TGTGCCAGCGGTGGTAGTCATAACTATGGCTACACCTTC
J: TRBJ1-2
V: TRBV7-9
D: .
size: few

CDR3: CASSQGPDPTYEQYF
DNA: TGCGCCAGCAGCCAAGGGCCCGACCCGACCTACGAGCAGTACTTC
J: TRBJ2-7
V: TRBV4-1
D: .
size: few

CDR3: CASSGSYAKNIQYF
DNA: TGTGCCAGCAGCGGAAGCTATGCCAAAAACATTCAGTACTTC
J: TRBJ2-4
V: TRBV2
D: .
size: .

CDR3: CASSPWGGSYEQYF
DNA: TGTGCCAGCAGCCCATGGGGAGGCTCCTACGAGCAGTACTTC
J: TRBJ2-7
V: TRBV11-1
D: .
size: few

CDR3: CASSESGGFYNEQFF
DNA: TGTGCCAGCAGCGAAAGCGGGGGATTCTACAATGAGCAGTTCTTC
J: TRBJ2-1
V: TRBV6-1
D: TRBD2
size: .

CDR3: CASSQDRQYGYTF
DNA: TGTGCCAGCAGCCAAGATCGACAGTATGGCTACACCTTC
J: TRBJ1-2
V: TRBV14
D: .
size: few

CDR3: CASSPAPQDTDTQYF
DNA: TGCGCCAGCAGCCCCGCCCCACAGGACACAGATACGCAGTATTTT
J: TRBJ2-3
V: TRBV5-1
D: .
size: .

CDR3: CASNPQGEGYEQYF
DNA: TGTGCCAGCAACCCGCAGGGGGAGGGCTACGAGCAGTACTTC
J: TRBJ2-7
V: TRBV9
D: .
size: .